The 21 T cell receptor beta chains presented below share a single source sample, sequenced in a study of human T cells and chemical hapten exposure. A single record per CDR3 protein comes from TCRdb applying MiXCR to the RACE reads. The table records 150,000 to 200,000 distinct CDR3 sequences, more than 14% of them present only once. As to time point: patch test 1, 2 weeks after DPC sensitization. Treatment specified: therapeutic diphenylcyclopropenone sensitization with weekly scalp DPC. The source material was whole blood, sampled in connection with sensitization to the hapten diphenylcyclopropenone (DPC). These receptors originate from a woman aged 30 to 39 with alopecia areata. Some clones in this sample may be carry-over from other donors' samples.

V is TRBV18 and J is TRBJ1-2; D gene uncertain. The length of the CDR3 is 13 residues. Trimming took off 3 bases at V and 6 bases at J, with 11 bases between the two ends. The germline V gene has CDR1 KGHSH and CDR2 LQKENI. Here the CDR3 DNA reads TGTGCCAGCTCACCCTCCAGCGGCGATGGCTACACCTTC. Translation gives CASSPSSGDGYTF.

V usage is TRBV5-1 and J usage is TRBJ2-3; TRBD2 might be the D (6 bases). Per the germline V gene, CDR1 is SGHRS and CDR2 is YFSETQ. V lost 0 bases to trimming and J lost 0 bases, with 11 bases between them. The CDR3 length is 16 residues. The CDR3, as DNA: TGCGCCAGCAGCTTGGACCGCGGGGTTAGCACAGATACGCAGTATTTT. Translation: CASSLDRGVSTDTQYF. The entire variable domain, with the rest obtained from reference TRBV5-1 and TRBJ2-3, is as follows: KAGVTQTPRYLIKTRGQQVTLSCSPISGHRSVSWYQQTPGQGLQFLFEYFSETQRNKGNFPGRFSGRQFSNSRSEMNVSTLELGDSALYLCASSLDRGVSTDTQYFGPGTRLTVL.

This chain links TRBV12-3 or TRBV12-4 with TRBJ1-5; 9 bases are shared with TRBD1. The CDR3 sequence is 14 residues long. The V and J ends lost 7 bases and 7 bases, in that order; junction bases with no gene match: 8. The CDR3 sequence is CASTPGQGGQPQHF. In DNA form, the CDR3 reads TGTGCCAGCACCCCGGGACAGGGAGGGCAGCCCCAGCATTTT.

This clonotype was observed a handful of times. The chain recombines TRBV29-1 with TRBJ2-7; D unresolved. The germline V gene has CDR1 SQVTM and CDR2 ANQGSEA. V was shortened by 6 bases and J by 0 bases, with 9 bases between the two germline ends. CDR3 size: 12 residues. This CDR3 reads CSVSVGSYEQYF. The CDR3 DNA sequence: TGCAGCGTGAGTGTCGGCTCCTACGAGCAGTACTTC.

This clonotype showed up just a few times. This rearrangement joins TRBV29-1 to TRBJ1-1, with a weak D call TRBD1 (6 bases). Germline lookup yields CDR1 SQVTM and CDR2 ANQGSEA. Trimming took off 1 base at V and 3 bases at J, with 18 bases between the two ends. This CDR3 contains 16 residues. The DNA for the CDR3 is TGCAGCGTTGAAGGCGGGAAAGGGGGTTTCGACACTGAAGCTTTCTTT. Protein product: CSVEGGKGGFDTEAFF.

This clonotype was found many times. In DNA, the CDR3 is TGTGCCAGCAGTTACTCAGTCCCGGGTACGAGTAGACAGCCCCAGCATTTT. Amino acid sequence: CASSYSVPGTSRQPQHF. This sequence joins TRBV6-5 and TRBJ1-5; D unresolved. V was clipped by 0 bases and J by 7 bases, with 19 bases between them. This CDR3 has 17 amino acids. The germline gives CDR1 MNHEY, CDR2 SVGAGI.

V gene TRBV7-9 combines with J gene TRBJ2-5; D unresolved. The CDR3 extends over 14 amino acids. V was cut by 5 bases and J by 5 bases, with 15 bases left in between. The V gene's germline CDR1 is SEHNR and CDR2 FQNEAQ (reference sequence). CDR3 protein: CASSPRTLSETQYF. The CDR3 DNA reads TGTGCCAGCAGCCCCCGAACGCTATCGGAGACCCAGTACTTC.

This sequence joins TRBV7-3 and TRBJ2-7, with TRBD2 as a possible D gene (5 bases). CDR1 is SGHTA and CDR2 is FQGTGA in the germline V gene. This CDR3 has 17 residues. V lost 5 bases and J lost 5, with 25 bases in between. The chain's CDR3 is CASSLSPAGLAPHEQYF. CDR3 nucleotide sequence: TGTGCCAGCAGCCTCTCCCCCGCCGGGCTAGCCCCCCACGAGCAGTACTTC.

This clonotype was detected only a few times. The chain is built from TRBV7-3 and TRBJ1-6, with 7 positions matching TRBD1. Germline V gene lookup returns CDR1 SGHTA and CDR2 FQGTGA. V dropped 5 bases and J dropped 8; count of bases not matched to a gene: 3. This CDR3 has 13 residues. The CDR3 nucleotides are TGTGCCAGCAGCACAGGGGCCGATTCACCCCTCCACTTT. It is translated as CASSTGADSPLHF.

V gene TRBV28 combines with J gene TRBJ2-7; maybe TRBD2 (5 bases). V gave up 7 bases and J gave up 0 bases, with 10 bases separating them. This CDR3 is built from 13 residues. The germline V gene has CDR1 MDHEN and CDR2 SYDVKM. The CDR3 here is CASKSGGSYEQYF. Here the CDR3 DNA reads TGTGCCAGCAAAAGCGGCGGCTCCTACGAGCAGTACTTC.

The V call is TRBV5-6, the J call TRBJ2-5; 12 bases are a match to TRBD2. Germline-derived CDR1 and CDR2 are SGHDT and YYEEEE. CDR3 size: 16 residues. With 1 base clipped from V and 6 bases from J, the junction kept 7 bases outside the gene matches. CDR3 nucleotide sequence: TGTGCCAGCAGCTTGTCTGGACTAGCGGGGTTAAAGACCCAGTACTTC. This sequence encodes CASSLSGLAGLKTQYF.

The gene calls are TRBV9 and TRBJ2-3, with 8 nucleotides matching TRBD2. Germline lookup yields CDR1 SGDLS and CDR2 YYNGEE. The CDR3 spans 15 residues. After removal of 0 bases from V and 7 bases from J, the junction contained 7 bases not matched to a gene. The CDR3 DNA sequence: TGTGCCAGCAGCGTAGGATCGGGAGGGCCGCATACGCAGTATTTT. It yields the protein CASSVGSGGPHTQYF.

This clonotype has only a few counts. CDR3 coding DNA: TGTGCCAGCAGATTCCACGGGGAGGGGGCCACTGAAGCTTTCTTT. The encoded protein is CASRFHGEGATEAFF. The rearrangement joins TRBV6-5 to TRBJ1-1; 7 nucleotides align to TRBD1. This CDR3 has 15 residues. The J segment lost 4 bases and the V segment lost 6 bases, leaving 11 bases of the junction unmatched. The V gene's germline CDR1 is MNHEY and CDR2 SVGAGI.

Many counts were recorded for this clonotype. The chain couples TRBV11-1 to TRBJ2-2, with TRBD2 as a possible D gene (6 bases). CDR3 length equals 15 residues. CDR1 is SGHAT and CDR2 is FQDESV in the germline V gene (reference sequence). V was shortened by 3 bases and J by 4 bases, with 12 bases between the two germline ends. In nucleotides, the CDR3 is TGTGCCAGCAGCTTCCGGGGGTTAGGCACCGGGGAGCTGTTTTTT. Translation gives CASSFRGLGTGELFF.

This clonotype showed up just a few times. This chain connects TRBV6-2 or TRBV6-3 to TRBJ2-7; a weak D match, TRBD2 (6 bases). The CDR3 is 14 amino acids. CDR1 is MNHEY, CDR2 SVGEGT, per germline. V lost 7 bases to trimming and J lost 2 bases, with 15 bases between them. The CDR3 region is CASNRIAETYEQYF. The CDR3, as DNA: TGTGCCAGCAACCGGATAGCGGAGACCTACGAGCAGTACTTC.

The chain has TRBV7-6 and TRBJ2-3, with 11 bases aligning to TRBD2. V was clipped by 8 bases and J by 6 bases; unmatched bases: 13. Germline assignment: CDR1 SGHVS and CDR2 FNYEAQ. The CDR3 totals 16 residues. The DNA for the CDR3 is TGTGCCAGCTCGCATAGCGGGGGGGCCTCGGCCGATACGCAGTATTTT. Translating gives CASSHSGGASADTQYF.

As regards this clonotype: Mismatch with germline at one junction end may stem from a read error. The chain employs TRBV19 and TRBJ2-7, with TRBD2 matching over 10 bases. CDR1 is LNHDA, CDR2 SQIVND, per germline (reference sequence). This CDR3 spans 17 amino acids. CDR3 region: CTSSMVASGRRAYEQYF. CDR3 DNA: TGTACCAGTAGTATGGTCGCTAGCGGGAGACGCGCCTACGAGCAGTACTTC.

V usage is TRBV28 and J usage is TRBJ1-2; no reliable D call. V lost 6 bases and J 2 bases, leaving 4 bases between the germline ends. This CDR3 comprises 11 residues. The germline gives CDR1 MDHEN, CDR2 SYDVKM. The CDR3 is CASSWNYGYTF. The DNA of the CDR3 is TGTGCCAGCAGCTGGAACTATGGCTACACCTTC.

This clonotype has just one count. A clone one base away is much larger, so this may be a read error. This chain links TRBV12-2 with TRBJ1-1; the table gives TRBD1 as D, unverified against the DNA. TRBV12-2 is a listed pseudogene. The CDR3 extends over 18 amino acids. The CDR3 protein is CASHTPGGGPRQNTEAFF. The CDR3 DNA reads as TGTGCAAGTCACACTCCCGGGGGAGGCCCACGACAGAACACTGAAGCTTTCTTT.

This clonotype has a count of ten or more. The CDR3 reads CASSSTWTPGYTF. CDR3 nucleotide sequence: TGTGCCAGCAGCTCGACCTGGACACCTGGCTACACCTTC. The chain recombines TRBV11-1 with TRBJ1-2; D might be TRBD1 (5 bases). The CDR3 runs 13 residues. From germline, CDR1 is SGHAT and CDR2 FQDESV (reference sequence). The V end lost 4 bases, the J end lost 7 bases, and 13 bases lay between the germline ends.

This clonotype was counted between two and nine times. The chain has TRBV28 and TRBJ2-1; TRBD2 agrees at 7 bases. Germline values: CDR1 MDHEN, CDR2 SYDVKM. With 3 bases clipped from V and 7 bases from J, the junction kept 9 bases outside the gene matches. This CDR3 has 15 residues. The CDR3 spells CASSFGLSGRNEQFF. The CDR3 DNA is TGTGCCAGCAGTTTCGGTCTTAGCGGGCGGAATGAGCAGTTCTTC.